The following is a T cell receptor (beta chain) sequence with its context. Its target is not known. Per germline, CDR1 KGHSH and CDR2 LQKENI. The length of the CDR3 is 16 residues. V shed 8 bases, J shed 3 bases, and the junction held 14 bases outside the gene matches. This record belongs to a study of T cell responses to AZD1222 COVID-19 vaccine. General study results and limits: At study baseline, merely roughly 6 AZD1222 recipients were seropositive.

Data came from immunoSEQ multiplex PCR; TCRdb stores just in-frame clones and leaves some out. The sample has approximately 100,000 clones; around 94% are singletons. The TCR was taken from an adult in good health. J is TRBJ2-3 and V is TRBV18; TRBD2 matches at 7 bases. Sequencing used peripheral blood, obtained on day 0 of AZD1222 vaccination. The CDR3: CASPESGRRETDTQYF. The CDR3 DNA reads as TGTGCCAGCCCCGAATCGGGGCGGCGGGAGACAGATACGCAGTATTTT. The full variable domain, in which reference TRBV18 and TRBJ2-3 provide the parts outside the CDR3, is NAGVMQNPRHLVRRRGQEARLRCSPMKGHSHVYWYRQLPEEGLKFMVYLQKENIIDESGMPKERFSAEFPKEGPSILRIQQVVRGDSAAYFCASPESGRRETDTQYFGPGTRLTVL.